A selection of T cell receptor beta chains follows, all from one sample in a study of T cell clones after liver transplantation. Assay: immunoSEQ multiplex PCR; the TCRdb copy retains only in-frame clones and omits some. The sample consists of approximately 19,000 clones, over 75% of them appearing once. The input for sequencing was CD8+ T cells from blood, taken less than 50 months after liver transplant. Receptor source: a human patient who received a liver transplant. Some T cells here may be from the graft donor. CDR3s include the opening cysteine and the closing phenylalanine or tryptophan. The order of the fields is D gene, clone size, J gene, V gene, CDR3 DNA, CDR3 protein. D genes are given only for firm matches. Size is omitted from some rows. Given values are once, few, many or a class for expanded clones.

. few TRBJ2-1 TRBV6-1 TGTGCCAGCAGCGCGCTCCTTACTAATGAGCAGTTCTTC CASSALLTNEQFF
. . TRBJ2-1 TRBV4-2 TGTGCCAGCAGCCAAAGCGAAGAGGCCAATGAGCAGTTCTTC CASSQSEEANEQFF
. . TRBJ2-5 TRBV6-6 TGTGCCAGCACCGGACAGCCATTTTCAGAGACCCAGTACTTC CASTGQPFSETQYF
TRBD1 . TRBJ2-1 TRBV4-2 TGTGCCAGCAGGGCGGGACAGGGAAACAATGAGCAGTTCTTC CASRAGQGNNEQFF
. few TRBJ1-5 TRBV6-1 TGTGCCAGCAGTGAAGCGCTTAATCAGCCCCAGCATTTT CASSEALNQPQHF
. . TRBJ2-2 TRBV4-3 TGCGCCAGCAGCCAGGATCGATACACCGGGGAGCTGTTTTTT CASSQDRYTGELFF
. . TRBJ2-1 TRBV2 TGTGCCAGCAGTATTATGGACGACGTCTACAATGAGCAGTTCTTC CASSIMDDVYNEQFF
. once TRBJ2-3 TRBV7-2 TGTGCCAGCAGCTTAGACGGGCCCCTGGATACGCAGTATTTT CASSLDGPLDTQYF
. . TRBJ2-1 TRBV19 TGTGCCAGTAGCTCGGGGGAAAGCTCCTACAATGAGCAGTTCTTC CASSSGESSYNEQFF
TRBD1 . TRBJ1-2 TRBV27 TGTGCCAGCAGACCACAGGGGGCGCGGGGTGGCTACACCTTC CASRPQGARGGYTF
TRBD1 . TRBJ1-2 TRBV5-1 TGCGCCAGCAGCGGAGGGGACAGTACCTACTATGGCTGCACCTTC CASSGGDSTYYGCTF
. . TRBJ1-6 TRBV7-6 TGTGCCAGCAGCTTAGGGGGCTCACCCCTCCACTTT CASSLGGSPLHF
TRBD1 once TRBJ1-5 TRBV4-3 TGCGCCAGCAGCCAAGATGGGACAGGGGGAGGGCAGCCCCAGCATTTT CASSQDGTGGGQPQHF
. . TRBJ2-7 TRBV27 TGTGCCAGCAGTGAGACAGCACTCACCTACGAGCAGTACTTC CASSETALTYEQYF
. . TRBJ1-5 TRBV13 TGTGCCAGCAGCTCCCGGGACAATAGCAATCAGCCCCAGCATTTT CASSSRDNSNQPQHF
. . TRBJ1-1 TRBV7-9 TGTGCCAGCAGCTTAGGGGTTAGTGAAGCTTTCTTT CASSLGVSEAFF